This T cell receptor (beta chain) originates from a study of T cell responses to AZD1222 COVID-19 vaccine. Data came from immunoSEQ multiplex PCR; TCRdb stores just in-frame clones and leaves some out. The data hold more than 150,000 clones, with approximately 94% observed a single time. V was clipped by 4 bases and J by 0 bases, with 15 bases between them. The CDR3 loop spans 17 amino acids. Germline V CDR1 and CDR2: SGHTA, FQGNSA. The chain recombines TRBV7-2 with TRBJ2-2; D ambiguous. The sequencing used peripheral blood, collected 28 days after the second AZD1222 dose. The TCR comes from an adult who received the AZD1222 COVID-19 vaccine. The CDR3 is CASSSRAGVSNTGELFF. In DNA, the CDR3 is TGTGCCAGCAGCTCAAGAGCCGGCGTTTCGAACACCGGGGAGCTGTTTTTT.